This T cell receptor (beta chain) was recorded in a study of beta chain features in type 1 diabetes. Study-wide findings and caveats: Sequencing the cDNA could make cells with high TCR expression show up more than they should.

Expressed TCRB transcripts were sequenced, since all the RNA that had been isolated was reverse transcribed. The repertoire was sequenced with immunoSEQ multiplex PCR; TCRdb's copy has only in-frame clones and lacks some. The repertoire consists of hundreds of thousands of clones, with over 8.5% occurring once and the leading ten covering 0.03% to 0.04%. CDR3 size: 16 residues. CDR1 is SGHVS and CDR2 is FNYEAQ in the germline V gene. V gave up 5 bases and J gave up 0 bases; unmatched junction bases: 9. As concerns this clone: Its cognate antigen is unknown.

The V and J genes are TRBV7-6 and TRBJ2-7, with 8 bases identical to TRBD2. This TCR came from a young woman in good health. Sequencing was carried out using naive CD4+ T cells from blood. CDR3 protein: CASSERAGVSSYEQYF. CDR3 sequence (DNA): TGTGCCAGCAGCGAGCGAGCGGGGGTGAGCTCCTACGAGCAGTACTTC.